The TCR beta chain under discussion was sequenced for a study of liver allograft versus peripheral blood T cells (dated by TCRdb to the early 2020s). Regarding the complete study: The study compared T cell receptor repertoires found within transplanted livers against repertoires in the peripheral blood of liver transplant recipients.

On the study overall, not on this receptor specifically: The T cell receptor repertoires within liver allografts were reported to be different from the T cell receptor repertoires detected in peripheral blood.

Reads for this sample came from an Illumina MiSeq. Using fastp at Q25 and MiXCR, TCRdb reprocessed the public reads and kept productive beta chains. All rows with the same CDR3 protein become a single entry with the most common DNA and genes. The sample table holds about 5,300 distinct CDR3 sequences, of which about 15% were seen once. Together, the top ten hold under 11% of the sample. This clonotype was detected ten times or more. Its cognate antigen has yet to be identified. No clone much larger than this one lies a single base away; base qualities are absent. From cysteine to phenylalanine, the CDR3 is 14 amino acids long. The kept DNA is CDR3 alone, 42 bases in frame from the first base. Germline trimming amounts to 6 bases on V and 1 base on J, with 7 as the count of junction bases outside the gene matches. From a lookup of the germline V gene (reference sequence), CDR1 and CDR2 are DFQATT and SNEGSKA.

Recombination linked TRBV20-1 to TRBJ2-7, and TRBD1 matches 9 of the central bases. The source of this sequence is a human patient who had a liver transplant. Some T cells present after a transplant may be cells of the graft donor. CDR3 region: CSARRTGVSYEQYF. Here is the DNA: TGCAGTGCGCGAAGGACAGGGGTTTCCTACGAGCAGTACTTC.